The sequence of this T cell receptor beta chain was determined in a study of neurological immune-mediated disorders. The study, taken as a whole, reports: HTLV-1-associated myelopathy had the most TCR clonal expansion, whereas multiple sclerosis had the least (lower than in healthy controls).

This clonotype was picked up many times. What it binds is not known. The cDNA was generated by 5'RACE with 10-nucleotide random UMIs. TCRdb independently ran MiXCR on the 5' RACE reads; one entry per CDR3 protein. The table has tens of thousands of distinct CDR3 sequences, 4.3% seen once. Time point specified: longitudinal time-point 3. The germline V and J ends were trimmed by 4 bases and 3 bases, with 19 bases remaining between them. Germline V gene sequence: CDR1 SGHRS, CDR2 YFSETQ. The length of the CDR3 is 17 residues. This TCR was recovered from a woman aged 55-69 years with multiple sclerosis. This chain connects TRBV5-1 to TRBJ2-2; D is tentatively TRBD1 or TRBD2 (5 bases each). Sequenced material: PBMCs. The CDR3 reads CASSTRGYGQDTGELFF. The CDR3 DNA reads TGCGCCAGCAGCACCCGAGGGTATGGACAAGACACCGGGGAGCTGTTTTTT.